The rows below give T cell receptor beta chains drawn from one sample of a study of beta chain features in type 1 diabetes. The repertoire was sequenced with immunoSEQ multiplex PCR; TCRdb's copy has only in-frame clones and lacks some. The sample has roughly 160,000 clones, 6.5% to 8.5% seen once; the top ten hold 0.45% to 0.6%. Sample: central memory CD4+ T cells from blood. These TCRs come from a woman between 18 and 29 years old with type 1 diabetes. Each CDR3 is given with its conserved first and last residue. A D gene is named only where the DNA matches it firmly. Where a row states a size, it is once, few, many or the class of an expanded clone; other rows omit it.

cdr3_length j_call d_call v_call clone_size cdr3_aa cdr3_nt
12 TRBJ2-3 . TRBV7-6 . CASSTNTDTQYF TGTGCCAGCAGCACAAACACAGATACGCAGTATTTT
13 TRBJ2-1 TRBD2 TRBV13 few CASSFLAGGEQFF TGTGCCAGCAGCTTTCTCGCGGGGGGTGAGCAGTTCTTC
13 TRBJ1-1 . TRBV29-1 few CSLQGHGDTEAFF TGCAGCCTACAGGGCCACGGGGACACTGAAGCTTTCTTT
15 TRBJ2-2 . TRBV6-6 few CASSYRAGRTGELFF TGTGCCAGCAGTTACCGTGCGGGGAGAACCGGGGAGCTGTTTTTT
13 TRBJ1-1 . TRBV30 . CAWSVQGGAKAFF TGTGCCTGGAGTGTACAAGGGGGGGCGAAAGCTTTCTTT
13 TRBJ2-1 . TRBV6-6 few CASSPRQGGEQFF TGTGCCAGCTCGCCGAGGCAGGGAGGTGAGCAGTTCTTC
13 TRBJ2-7 . TRBV18 . CASSLNRDYEQYF TGTGCCAGCTCACTAAACAGGGACTACGAGCAGTACTTC
13 TRBJ1-2 . TRBV5-1 . CASSFLLQDGYTF TGCGCCAGCAGCTTTTTGCTGCAGGATGGCTACACCTTC
11 TRBJ2-5 TRBD2 TRBV2 few CASLAEETQYF TGTGCCAGCCTAGCGGAAGAGACCCAGTACTTC
15 TRBJ2-5 TRBD2 TRBV5-4 few CASRNMREGLETQYF TGTGCCAGCAGGAATATGCGGGAGGGCCTAGAGACCCAGTACTTC
14 TRBJ2-5 TRBD2 TRBV28 few CASSSSGSTETQYF TGTGCCAGCAGTTCTAGCGGGAGTACGGAGACCCAGTACTTC
15 TRBJ1-2 . TRBV4-3 few CASSQDLGQSYGYTF TGCGCCAGCAGCCAAGATTTAGGACAGAGCTATGGCTACACCTTC
16 TRBJ2-7 TRBD2 TRBV6-1 . CASSETNSGISYEQYF TGTGCCAGCAGTGAGACCAATAGCGGGATTTCCTACGAGCAGTACTTC
16 TRBJ1-6 . TRBV2 few CASGDGTHSYNSPLHF TGTGCCAGCGGGGACGGGACTCACTCCTATAATTCACCCCTCCACTTT
15 TRBJ2-1 TRBD2 TRBV11-2 . CASSLSAGVTVEQFF TGTGCCAGCAGCTTATCGGCGGGAGTCACGGTTGAGCAGTTCTTC
15 TRBJ2-5 . TRBV5-4 few CASSFWGGRQETQYF TGTGCCAGCAGCTTCTGGGGGGGGCGCCAAGAGACCCAGTACTTC
15 TRBJ1-6 . TRBV11-2 . CASSLSRGGGFPLHF TGTGCCAGCAGCTTATCACGAGGGGGGGGGTTCCCCCTCCACTTT